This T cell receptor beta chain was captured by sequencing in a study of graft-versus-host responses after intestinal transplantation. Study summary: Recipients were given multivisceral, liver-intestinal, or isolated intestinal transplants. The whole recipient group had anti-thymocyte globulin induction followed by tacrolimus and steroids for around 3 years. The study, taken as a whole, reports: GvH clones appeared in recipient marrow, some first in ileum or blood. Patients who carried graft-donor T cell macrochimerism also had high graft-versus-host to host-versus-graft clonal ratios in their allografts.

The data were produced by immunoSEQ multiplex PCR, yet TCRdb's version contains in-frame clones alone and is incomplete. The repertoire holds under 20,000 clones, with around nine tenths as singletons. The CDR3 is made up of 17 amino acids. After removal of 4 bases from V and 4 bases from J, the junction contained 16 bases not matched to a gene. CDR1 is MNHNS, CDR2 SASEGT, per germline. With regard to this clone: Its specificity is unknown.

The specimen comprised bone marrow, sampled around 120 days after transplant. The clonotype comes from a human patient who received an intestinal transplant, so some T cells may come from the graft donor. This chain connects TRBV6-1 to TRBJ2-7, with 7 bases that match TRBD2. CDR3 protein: CASSVYPPGLREYEQYF. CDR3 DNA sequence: TGTGCCAGCAGTGTCTATCCACCGGGACTGCGGGAGTACGAGCAGTACTTC.